This passage covers 3 T cell receptor beta chains from one sample sequenced in a study of T-cell memory formation after mild COVID-19. TCRdb itself ran the 5' RACE reads through MiXCR, one entry per CDR3 protein. The sample yields fewer than 90,000 distinct CDR3 sequences, about 15% seen once. The sequenced material came from PBMCs or a T cell subset sorted from them (not recorded which). These receptor sequences come from an adult woman who had mild COVID-19 (a few samples of this study predate the infection). Cell type and time point are not known.

This clonotype was counted a few times. The chain uses TRBV7-9 and TRBJ2-2, with TRBD1 matching over 8 bases. The V gene end was trimmed by 7 bases and the J gene end by 10 bases; junction bases not matched to a gene: 14. This CDR3 region has 15 residues. Germline V CDR1 and CDR2: SEHNR, FQNEAQ (reference sequence). The CDR3 bases are TGTGCCAGCAACCTCGTGGGCAGGGGGCTGGAGGAGCTGTTTTTT. Amino acids: CASNLVGRGLEELFF.

This clonotype was observed a few times. The chain is built from TRBV29-1 and TRBJ2-7, with D hard to call. V lost 6 bases, J lost 4 bases, and 10 bases lay in between. The CDR3 covers 11 residues. Germline V gene lookup returns CDR1 SQVTM and CDR2 ANQGSEA. The CDR3 region has the DNA TGCAGCGTAAGACTGGGGTACGAGCAGTACTTC. Its protein product is CSVRLGYEQYF.

This clonotype was counted a few times. This chain links TRBV5-1 with TRBJ2-3, with 9 bases that match TRBD1. V shed 4 bases, J shed 4 bases, and the junction held 16 bases outside the gene matches. This CDR3 region has 18 residues. Germline V gene lookup returns CDR1 SGHRS and CDR2 YFSETQ. The DNA of the CDR3 is TGCGCCAGCAGCGCGGGACAGGGTTCTTTTGGTGGCCCAGATACGCAGTATTTT. This translates into CASSAGQGSFGGPDTQYF.